The 21 T cell receptor beta chains given below trace back to one sample, sequenced in a study of CD8 T cells in Susac syndrome. About 0.45 to 1 ug RNA was reverse transcribed with random hexamers. TCRdb analysed the immunoSEQ multiplex PCR reads with MiXCR anew, one entry per CDR3 protein. The sample holds approximately 190,000 distinct CDR3 sequences; approximately 94% are singletons and the top ten take roughly 0.098%. The specimen was CD4+ T cells from PBMCs. The receptors here all came from a human donor with Susac syndrome.

The chain uses TRBV12-3 or TRBV12-4 and TRBJ2-3, with D possibly being TRBD1 or TRBD2 (5 bases each). This CDR3 is built from 13 residues. With 7 bases removed from V and 5 bases from J, the gap between germline ends came to 13 bases. The CDR3 here is CASNRVGGDTQYF. CDR3 in DNA: TGTGCCAGCAATCGGGTTGGGGGAGATACGCAGTATTTT.

Only a few counts were recorded for this clonotype. The chain combines TRBV30 with TRBJ2-7; 9 bases are shared with TRBD2. Germline V CDR1 and CDR2: GTSNPN, SVGIG (reference sequence). This CDR3 contains 13 residues. The V gene end was trimmed by 7 bases and the J gene end by 6 bases; junction bases not matched to a gene: 10. This CDR3 is CASRPGLAREQYF. CDR3 DNA sequence: TGTGCCTCTCGACCGGGACTAGCTCGCGAGCAGTACTTC. Full variable domain (outside the CDR3, taken from reference TRBV30 and TRBJ2-7): SQTIHQWPATLVQPVGSPLSLECTVEGTSNPNLYWYRQAAGRGLQLLFYSVGIGQISSEVPQNLSASRPQDRQFILSSKKLLLSDSGFYLCASRPGLAREQYFGPGTRLTVT.

The chain employs TRBV6-2 or TRBV6-3 and TRBJ1-1, with TRBD1 matching over 8 bases. CDR1 and CDR2 (germline): MNHEY, SVGEGT. CDR3 length: 11 amino acids. The V and J ends lost 6 bases and 10 bases, in that order; junction bases with no gene match: 4. CDR3 amino acids: CASSQGQGAFF. CDR3 nucleotide sequence: TGTGCCAGCAGCCAAGGACAGGGAGCTTTCTTT.

CDR3 sequence (DNA): TGTGCCACTCCAACCGAGGGCCTGGGGACTGAAGCTTTCTTT. This encodes CATPTEGLGTEAFF. The rearrangement links TRBV24-1 to TRBJ1-1, with D uncertain. V was cut by 10 bases and J by 5 bases, with 19 bases left in between. There are 14 residues in the CDR3. Germline lookup yields CDR1 KGHDR and CDR2 SFDVKD.

This chain joins TRBV20-1 and TRBJ2-1; D remains unclear. Germline lookup yields CDR1 DFQATT and CDR2 SNEGSKA (reference sequence). This CDR3 spans 10 amino acids. Trimming shortened V by 4 bases and J by 9 bases, and 7 bases separated the two germline ends. The CDR3 nucleotides are TGCAGTGCTACAGGCCCTGAGCAGTTCTTC. Translated: CSATGPEQFF.

The V and J genes are TRBV28 and TRBJ2-4, with D perhaps TRBD1 (6 bases). CDR3 length equals 14 residues. Trimming stripped 6 bases from V and 5 bases from J, with 14 bases between. The germline gives CDR1 MDHEN, CDR2 SYDVKM. CDR3 amino acids: CASRIQGEQNIQYF. DNA for the CDR3: TGTGCCAGCAGAATACAGGGAGAGCAAAACATTCAGTACTTC.

The table lists this clonotype with a count of one. V gene TRBV29-1 combines with J gene TRBJ2-5; tentative D call: TRBD2 (6 bases). V was clipped by 6 bases and J by 0 bases, with 8 bases between them. This CDR3 spans 12 amino acids. The germline gives CDR1 SQVTM, CDR2 ANQGSEA. The CDR3 spells CSVGGYQETQYF. The CDR3 DNA sequence: TGCAGCGTCGGAGGGTACCAAGAGACCCAGTACTTC.

This chain joins TRBV27 and TRBJ2-7, with TRBD1 matching 12 bases. Germline CDR1 and CDR2: MNHEY and SMNVEV (reference sequence). The CDR3 has 14 amino acids. V shed 10 bases and J 4 bases; nucleotides not matched to a gene: 8. The CDR3 coding sequence is TGTGCCACTTCCCGGGACAGGGGGCTATACGAGCAGTACTTC. Translating gives CATSRDRGLYEQYF.

V usage is TRBV4-1 and J usage is TRBJ1-5; tentatively, D is TRBD1 (5 bases). There are 15 residues in the CDR3. Germline-derived CDR1 and CDR2 are MGHRA and YSYEKL. Trimming cost V 1 base and J 10 bases, with 17 bases left between them. The DNA for the CDR3 is TGCGCCAGCAGCCAAGGACAGACTGGAGGATCACCCCAGCATTTT. Translating gives CASSQGQTGGSPQHF.

The V call is TRBV4-3, the J call TRBJ1-6, with D possibly being TRBD1 (5 bases). Trimming took 1 base from V and 10 from J, leaving 8 bases between them. CDR3 length: 13 amino acids. The germline V gene encodes CDR1 LGHNA and CDR2 YSLEER. CDR3 DNA: TGCGCCAGCAGCCAAGCGGCAGGGTCACCCCTCCACTTT. It is translated as CASSQAAGSPLHF.

The chain joins TRBV20-1 to TRBJ1-5; D is possibly TRBD1 (5 bases). V dropped 3 bases and J dropped 2 bases, with 11 bases sitting between them. From germline, CDR1 is DFQATT and CDR2 SNEGSKA (reference sequence). The CDR3 totals 14 residues. In DNA, the CDR3 is TGCAGTGCTAGTGACCCCAGGGGCAATCAGCCCCAGCATTTT. It encodes CSASDPRGNQPQHF.

This clonotype appeared once. The chain links TRBV20-1 to TRBJ1-2; a weak D match, TRBD1 (6 bases). Germline loops: CDR1 DFQATT, CDR2 SNEGSKA (reference sequence). Trimming cost V 2 bases and J 4 bases, with 14 bases left between them. The CDR3 covers 14 residues. CDR3 loop: CSARRQASSYGYTF. CDR3 DNA: TGCAGTGCTAGAAGACAGGCGTCTTCCTATGGCTACACCTTC.

The V and J genes are TRBV5-1 and TRBJ1-2, with a possible D match to TRBD1 (6 bases). Germline CDR1 reads SGHRS; CDR2 reads YFSETQ. There are 15 residues in the CDR3. V lost 4 bases, J lost 8 bases, and 21 bases lay in between. This CDR3 reads CASSGQPGTSSGYTF. CDR3 DNA sequence: TGCGCCAGCAGCGGACAGCCCGGGACATCGAGCGGCTACACCTTC.

The rearrangement joins TRBV20-1 to TRBJ1-1; 7 bases map to TRBD1. CDR3 length: 14 amino acids. Germline assignment: CDR1 DFQATT and CDR2 SNEGSKA (reference sequence). Trimming removed 6 bases from V and 10 bases from J; junction bases left unmatched: 17. The CDR3 DNA is TGCAGTGCCATAGGGACAGCTCCCTCGGAGGGAGCTTTCTTT. It translates to CSAIGTAPSEGAFF.

This clonotype was counted once. The gene calls are TRBV5-4 and TRBJ2-6, with 7 positions matching TRBD1. Germline loops: CDR1 SGHNT, CDR2 YYREEE (reference sequence). This CDR3 has 17 residues. The V gene end was trimmed by 5 bases and the J gene end by 4 bases; junction bases not matched to a gene: 12. The chain's CDR3 is CASRPTGDAYGANVLTF. The CDR3 nucleotides read TGTGCCAGCAGGCCCACAGGGGACGCTTACGGGGCCAACGTCCTGACTTTC.

The chain has TRBV30 and TRBJ1-6, with TRBD1 matching 9 bases. CDR1 GTSNPN and CDR2 SVGIG come from the germline V gene (reference sequence). Trimming at V came to 3 bases and at J to 10 bases, leaving 7 bases not matched to a gene. This CDR3 has 14 residues. CDR3 in amino acids: CAWSGQGFQSPLHF. The CDR3 DNA sequence: TGTGCCTGGAGCGGACAGGGGTTTCAATCACCCCTCCACTTT.

The chain links TRBV7-6 to TRBJ1-3; D is unclear. The CDR3 covers 16 residues. The V end was cut by 1 base, the J end by 3 bases, with 13 bases between. CDR1 and CDR2 from the germline V gene are SGHVS and FNYEAQ. The DNA of the CDR3 is TGTGCCAGCAGCTTAGGGGCAGGAATTATTGGAAACACCATATATTTT. Protein: CASSLGAGIIGNTIYF.

The gene calls are TRBV5-6 and TRBJ2-1; 15 positions agree with TRBD2. This CDR3 region has 17 residues. Germline V gene sequence: CDR1 SGHDT, CDR2 YYEEEE. The V gene end was trimmed by 2 bases and the J gene end by 8 bases; junction bases not matched to a gene: 8. In DNA, the CDR3 is TGTGCCAGCAGCTTTCGGACTAGCGGGAGGGTACGCGATGAGCAGTTCTTC. This gives the protein CASSFRTSGRVRDEQFF.

CDR3 region: CASTLTGGNAEKLFF. The CDR3 coding sequence is TGTGCCAGCACCCTTACAGGGGGGAATGCTGAAAAACTGTTTTTT. The chain employs TRBV27 and TRBJ1-4; 8 bases fit TRBD1. The CDR3 covers 15 residues. V lost 7 bases, J lost 7 bases, and 11 bases stayed unmatched. Per the germline V gene, CDR1 is MNHEY and CDR2 is SMNVEV (reference sequence).

V and J are TRBV12-3 or TRBV12-4 and TRBJ1-1; a possible D gene is TRBD1 (6 bases). V dropped 5 bases and J dropped 4 bases, with 11 bases sitting between them. The CDR3 covers 13 residues. The DNA of the CDR3 is TGTGCCAGCAGTCCGATAGGGGGCACTGAAGCTTTCTTT. Amino acids: CASSPIGGTEAFF.

V is TRBV20-1 and J is TRBJ2-1; tentatively, D is TRBD2 (7 bases). Germline CDR1 DFQATT, CDR2 SNEGSKA (reference sequence). Trimming removed 5 bases at V and 7 bases at J, with 21 bases between. The CDR3 runs to 15 residues. In nucleotides, the CDR3 is TGCAGTGCTCCTGAACGGACAGCGGGGCGAAATGAGCAGTTCTTC. Amino acid sequence: CSAPERTAGRNEQFF.